Listed below are T cell receptor beta chains from one sample, sequenced in a study of beta chain features in type 1 diabetes. Produced via immunoSEQ multiplex PCR; TCRdb's table is partial and in-frame only. The table includes about 930,000 clones, 15% to 20% detected once. Sequences were obtained from naive CD4+ T cells from blood. The receptors stem from a woman aged 18-30 years in good health. CDR3s include the opening cysteine and the closing phenylalanine or tryptophan. D genes are given only for firm matches. The listing skips clone size in some rows; elsewhere it reads once, few, many or a size class.

size	V	J	D	CDR3	DNA
few	TRBV27	TRBJ1-1	.	CASSFRGPGNTEAFF	TGTGCCAGCAGTTTCCGGGGACCCGGGAACACTGAAGCTTTCTTT
once	TRBV18	TRBJ2-7	.	CASSPSSTYEQYF	TGTGCCAGCTCACCATCTAGTACCTACGAGCAGTACTTC
.	TRBV18	TRBJ2-1	.	CASSPINWDNKQFF	TGTGCCAGCTCACCAATTAACTGGGACAATAAGCAGTTCTTC
.	TRBV7-2	TRBJ2-5	.	CASSLLAGGETQYF	TGTGCCAGCAGCTTACTTGCCGGAGGGGAGACCCAGTACTTC
.	TRBV7-2	TRBJ1-1	.	CASSLAGVNTEAFF	TGTGCCAGCAGCTTAGCAGGAGTGAACACTGAAGCTTTCTTT
.	TRBV28	TRBJ1-2	TRBD1	CASSLAQQGAREGYTF	TGTGCCAGCAGTTTAGCGCAACAGGGGGCGCGAGAAGGCTACACCTTC
few	TRBV2	TRBJ1-2	TRBD1	CASRGGQGFGYTF	TGTGCCAGCAGGGGTGGACAGGGGTTTGGCTACACCTTC
few	TRBV5-1	TRBJ2-3	.	CASRRSPVRQATDTQYF	TGCGCCAGCAGACGGTCCCCGGTGAGACAGGCCACAGATACGCAGTATTTT
few	TRBV7-3	TRBJ2-2	.	CASSLTRNTGELFF	TGTGCCAGCAGCTTAACGAGAAACACCGGGGAGCTGTTTTTT
.	TRBV6-5	TRBJ1-1	.	CASSYLTGSQNTEAFF	TGTGCCAGCAGTTACCTGACGGGATCTCAGAACACTGAAGCTTTCTTT
few	TRBV18	TRBJ2-7	TRBD1	CASSPQKRGLYEQYF	TGTGCCAGCTCACCGCAAAAAAGGGGGCTCTACGAGCAGTACTTC
.	TRBV6-6	TRBJ2-6	.	CASSLYRVLGANVLTF	TGTGCCAGCAGTTTGTACAGGGTACTTGGGGCCAACGTCCTGACTTTC
.	TRBV11-2	TRBJ2-1	.	CASSLGGGYNEQFF	TGTGCCAGCAGCCTAGGGGGAGGGTACAATGAGCAGTTCTTC
few	TRBV7-3	TRBJ2-7	TRBD1	CASSSGPTGHIYEQYF	TGTGCCAGCAGCTCCGGGCCGACAGGGCACATCTACGAGCAGTACTTC
.	TRBV4-1	TRBJ2-1	TRBD1	CASSSNMNYHRGQRYEQFF	TGCGCCAGCAGCTCCAACATGAACTACCACAGGGGGCAACGATATGAGCAGTTCTTC
.	TRBV13	TRBJ2-5	.	CASSLVGRETQYF	TGTGCCAGCAGCTTAGTGGGGCGTGAGACCCAGTACTTC
.	TRBV27	TRBJ2-7	.	CASSKVDGYEQYF	TGTGCCAGCAGTAAGGTTGACGGCTACGAGCAGTACTTC
.	TRBV5-1	TRBJ2-4	.	CASSFGEAKNIQYF	TGCGCCAGCAGCTTCGGGGAAGCCAAAAACATTCAGTACTTC
few	TRBV7-9	TRBJ2-1	TRBD2	CASSLGSGNYNEQFF	TGTGCCAGCAGCTTAGGTAGCGGGAATTACAATGAGCAGTTCTTC
few	TRBV6-5	TRBJ1-1	TRBD1	CASSSQGARDTEAFF	TGTGCCAGCAGCTCGCAGGGGGCGCGGGATACTGAAGCTTTCTTT
.	TRBV7-8	TRBJ2-7	.	CASSARTSSYEQYF	TGTGCCAGCAGCGCGCGGACATCTTCCTACGAGCAGTACTTC
.	TRBV7-3	TRBJ2-7	TRBD2	CASSPGTSADEQYF	TGTGCCAGCAGCCCCGGGACTAGCGCTGACGAGCAGTACTTC
few	TRBV20-1	TRBJ1-1	.	CSARDLGEAFF	TGCAGTGCTCGTGATTTGGGGGAAGCTTTCTTT
.	TRBV6-5	TRBJ2-5	.	CAISDTRAETQYF	TGTGCCATCAGTGATACCAGGGCAGAGACCCAGTACTTC
.	TRBV15	TRBJ2-7	TRBD1	CATSRVLGQAGGQYF	TGTGCCACCAGCAGAGTTTTGGGACAGGCGGGCGGGCAGTACTTC
.	TRBV6-6	TRBJ2-7	TRBD2	CANSRDYLYEQYF	TGTGCCAACTCCCGGGACTATCTCTACGAGCAGTACTTC
few	TRBV28	TRBJ2-7	.	CASSSRTTRGEQYF	TGTGCCAGCAGTTCCCGGACAACCAGGGGCGAGCAGTACTTC
few	TRBV5-1	TRBJ1-2	TRBD1	CASSYHGTGPFSYGYTF	TGCGCCAGCAGTTACCATGGGACAGGGCCATTCAGCTATGGCTACACCTTC
.	TRBV4-1	TRBJ2-3	TRBD2	CASSQEPSGGADTQYF	TGCGCCAGCAGCCAAGAACCTAGCGGGGGGGCGGATACGCAGTATTTT
.	TRBV28	TRBJ1-5	.	CASSLDRGYSNQPQHF	TGTGCCAGCAGCCTAGACAGAGGGTATAGCAATCAGCCCCAGCATTTT
.	TRBV11-2	TRBJ2-4	TRBD2	CASSSHIAGETNIQYF	TGTGCCAGCAGCTCGCATATAGCGGGAGAGACAAACATTCAGTACTTC